The TCR beta chain described here comes from a study of cytomegalovirus exposure and HLA in healthy donors. A multiplex PCR was run with 60 Vbeta primers and 13 Jbeta primers. Using immunoSEQ multiplex PCR, the repertoire was profiled, and TCRdb retains in-frame clones only, with some absent. The sample carries 150,000 to 200,000 clones, roughly 87% recorded once. Points from the study as a whole: Reportedly, TCR beta sequences accurately predicted HLA-A and HLA-B alleles in most subjects. Rarity marked most TCR sequences, yet some public TCRs occurred in many donors. Prior analysis indicated that the majority of TCR beta V segments exhibited productivity approximately 87% or approximately 30% of the time. Association of a missense DCLRE1C variant with TCR beta V- and J-gene trimming was reported in a later analysis.

Note on this clone: Its target is unknown.

V lost 8 bases, J lost 0 bases, and 12 bases lay in between. The CDR3 length is 14 residues. Germline V CDR1 and CDR2: SNHLY, FYNNEI. The receptor comes from a woman between 50 and 59 years old in good health and CMV-seronegative. Sequences were obtained from PBMCs. The chain combines TRBV2 with TRBJ2-3; weak D call: TRBD2 (6 bases). Here the CDR3 reads CASAAGISTDTQYF. CDR3 DNA sequence: TGTGCCAGCGCGGCGGGGATTAGCACAGATACGCAGTATTTT. Full variable domain (missing parts from reference TRBV2 and TRBJ2-3): EPEVTQTPSHQVTQMGQEVILRCVPISNHLYFYWYRQILGQKVEFLVSFYNNEISEKSEIFDDQFSVERPDGSNFTLKIRSTKLEDSAMYFCASAAGISTDTQYFGPGTRLTVL.